The present T cell receptor beta chain was sequenced within a study of memory CD4+ T cells and cytomegalovirus serostatus (dated by TCRdb to about 2019). Looking at the study overall: The 33 healthy Belgian adults in the cohort included 9 who were CMV seropositive and 24 who were CMV seronegative. To replicate a published TCR-based CMV serostatus classifier, the study sequenced CD4+ memory TCRbeta repertoires from a Belgian cohort whose cytomegalovirus serostatus was known. The study at large found these results: Among the 150 to 200 previously reported CMV-associated TCRbeta sequences, some 62 showed up in the CD4+ memory repertoires, with each one found in between one and five individuals. For CMV serostatus prediction, a median bootstrapped AUC of about 0.96 was reached with the original framework, and a median bootstrapped AUC of roughly 0.9 was reached with a US-trained random forest. A median bootstrapped AUC of 0.95 with a 95% CI of 0.76-1.00 was achieved on the Belgian cohort by the original-framework classifier. The results were read as suggesting that the CMV-associated TCR signature is, for the most part, present in the CD4+ memory repertoire. Only CD4+CD45RO+ memory cells were sequenced, in contrast to the original study, in which naive and memory CD4+ and CD8+ populations were covered.

Genomic DNA was extracted from sorted cells with the Quick-DNA Microprep Kit. TCRbeta DNA was amplified with the immunoSEQ hsTCRbeta kit following the manufacturer's protocol. An Illumina MiSeq instrument was used to sequence the TCRbeta libraries. For the original study's pipeline: Removing out-of-frame sequences left some 2.4 million distinct TCRbeta sequences, an average of around 67,000 per individual. Two values were used to score each individual: the count of around 150 previously reported CMV-associated TCRbeta sequences and the total count of productive distinct TCRbeta sequences. A beta-binomial model was reimplemented in Python, and random forests from scikit-learn, run with default parameters, were trained on data from the US cohort. Classifier performance on the Belgian cohort was summarized as median AUC with percentile confidence intervals over 10,000 bootstrap iterations. In its TCRdb copy, this immuneACCESS table keeps in-frame sequences only and misses some clones. Where compared with another copy, unresolved V genes explain less than half of these, and the others have no known cause. V, J and clone size reflect that table, while D and trimming were determined from the DNA. This sample comprises some 50,000 clones, under 85% of them detected only once. The ten largest clones take up around 0.61% of the sample.

CDR1 is given as SGHAT and CDR2 as FQDESV, both from the germline V gene (reference sequence). V lost 2 bases and J lost 1 base; the stretch between them is 7 bases long. Reading from cysteine to phenylalanine, the CDR3 counts 14 amino acids. CDR3 DNA only is kept here, 42 bases in frame from base 1. Details on this clone: Its antigen target is currently unknown. Base qualities are not provided; no much larger clone lies one nucleotide away.

Single viable CD3+CD4+CD8-CD45RO+ cells were sorted as memory CD4+ T cells on a FACSAria II. CMV serostatus was assessed using a Roche Elecsys assay, by which serum IgG against CMV pp150, pp28, p38 and p52 was detected. Following thawing, total CD4+ T cells were enriched through positive selection using CD4 magnetic microbeads. The samples came from a different study that was designed specifically to examine the CD4+ T cell memory repertoire. Peripheral blood mononuclear cells were isolated and cryopreserved following standard operating procedures; serum was stored at -80 °C. The staining used CD3-PerCP (BW264/56), CD4-APC (RPA-T4), CD45RO-PE (UCHT1) and CD8-Pacific Orange (3B5) antibodies, and Sytox blue was used to exclude non-viable cells.

Sequencing was performed on memory CD4+ T cells from blood. The chain links TRBV11-1 with TRBJ2-3; the D gene remains uncertain. The receptor's source is an adult in good health and CMV-seronegative. The DNA reads TGTGCCAGCAGCTTAAACCCCGGCACAGATACGCAGTATTTT. Its coded protein is CASSLNPGTDTQYF.